One and the same sample provided the 26 T cell receptor beta chains below, sequenced in a study of T cell responses to AZD1222 COVID-19 vaccine. The table came from immunoSEQ multiplex PCR; TCRdb's copy has only in-frame clones and leaves some out. The data contain some 100,000 clones, 70% to 90% of them singletons. The source material was peripheral blood, sampled on day 0 of AZD1222 vaccination. The receptors were sampled from an adult in good health.

The V gene is TRBV19, the J gene TRBJ2-2; 10 bases agree with TRBD2. Germline V gene sequence: CDR1 LNHDA, CDR2 SQIVND (reference sequence). This CDR3 region has 18 residues. V lost 2 bases to trimming and J lost 3 bases; unmatched junction nucleotides: 9. This CDR3 reads CASSILPDSGRYTGELFF. DNA for the CDR3: TGTGCCAGTAGTATACTCCCCGATAGCGGGAGGTACACCGGGGAGCTGTTTTTT.

The CDR3 nucleotides are TGTGCCAGCAGCCCCTTAGCGGGAGGGAGCACAGATACGCAGTATTTT. It codes for CASSPLAGGSTDTQYF. J is TRBJ2-3 and V is TRBV3-1 (or the pseudogene TRBV3-2); 11 nucleotides agree with TRBD2. The V segment lost 4 bases and the J segment 0 bases; nucleotides outside the gene matches: 3. This CDR3 region has 16 residues. Germline CDR1 and CDR2: LGHDT and YNNKEL (reference sequence).

This clone was recorded only once. A read error may account for a junction end that differs from germline. DNA for the CDR3: TGCGCCCGCAGCCGTCCCGGGACAGGGTCCGGCACTGAAGCTTTCTTT. This encodes CARSRPGTGSGTEAFF. This chain links TRBV4-1 with TRBJ1-1; 9 bases are a match to TRBD1. The CDR3 has 16 residues. CDR1 MGHRA and CDR2 YSYEKL come from the germline V gene.

The V call is TRBV19, the J call TRBJ1-2; 11 positions match TRBD1. CDR1 is LNHDA and CDR2 is SQIVND in the germline V gene (reference sequence). V dropped 5 bases and J dropped 2; count of bases not matched to a gene: 1. The CDR3 is 14 residues long. CDR3 protein: CASSWTGGNYGYTF. CDR3 nucleotides: TGTGCCAGTAGTTGGACAGGGGGCAACTATGGCTACACCTTC.

V gene TRBV11-1 combines with J gene TRBJ2-5; D not certain. Trimming removed 5 bases from V and 5 bases from J, with 18 bases in between. The CDR3 runs to 15 residues. The V gene's germline CDR1 is SGHAT and CDR2 FQDESV (reference sequence). This chain's CDR3 is CASSPDGESWETQYF. The DNA of the CDR3 is TGTGCCAGCAGCCCGGACGGAGAATCGTGGGAGACCCAGTACTTC.

The chain joins TRBV30 to TRBJ1-5; the match to TRBD1 covers 7 bases. Germline CDR1 GTSNPN, CDR2 SVGIG (reference sequence). This CDR3 is built from 15 residues. V lost 1 base and J lost 6; bases outside the gene matches: 9. In DNA, the CDR3 is TGTGCCTGGAGTGCCACAGGGGCCTTCGGTCAGCCCCAGCATTTT. Residues: CAWSATGAFGQPQHF. The entire variable domain, with the rest obtained from reference TRBV30 and TRBJ1-5, is as follows: SQTIHQWPATLVQPVGSPLSLECTVEGTSNPNLYWYRQAAGRGLQLLFYSVGIGQISSEVPQNLSASRPQDRQFILSSKKLLLSDSGFYLCAWSATGAFGQPQHFGDGTRLSIL.

The chain couples TRBV14 to TRBJ2-7; D is possibly TRBD2 (6 bases). The length of the CDR3 is 14 residues. The germline V gene encodes CDR1 SGHDN and CDR2 FVKESK. Trimming removed 1 base from V and 5 bases from J, with 12 bases in between. The CDR3 DNA is TGTGCCAGCAGCCAAGTACGCGGGACGGACGAGCAGTACTTC. This sequence encodes CASSQVRGTDEQYF.

The V call is TRBV12-3 or TRBV12-4, the J call TRBJ2-7, with TRBD1 as a possible D gene (6 bases). Deletions cut 2 bases from V and 10 bases from J, with 12 bases between. This CDR3 contains 12 residues. CDR3: CASSLRRTAQYF. In DNA, the CDR3 is TGTGCCAGCAGTTTACGCCGGACAGCTCAGTACTTC.

The V gene is TRBV24-1, the J gene TRBJ2-5, with TRBD1 matching over 7 bases. J was trimmed by 0 bases and V by 3 bases; bases with no gene match: 3. Per the germline V gene, CDR1 is KGHDR and CDR2 is SFDVKD. The CDR3 consists of 15 residues. CDR3 amino acids: CATSDVDRNQETQYF. The CDR3 region has the DNA TGTGCCACCAGTGATGTGGACAGGAACCAAGAGACCCAGTACTTC.

The genes are TRBV2 and TRBJ1-6, with D possibly TRBD1 on 6 matching bases. The germline CDR1 and CDR2 sequences are SNHLY and FYNNEI. V lost 7 bases and J lost 8, with 15 bases in between. The CDR3 is made up of 14 amino acids. CDR3 protein: CASTDRSVHSPLHF. CDR3 nucleotides: TGTGCCAGCACCGACAGGAGTGTACATTCACCCCTCCACTTT. Drawing the rest from reference TRBV2 and TRBJ1-6, the complete variable domain is EPEVTQTPSHQVTQMGQEVILRCVPISNHLYFYWYRQILGQKVEFLVSFYNNEISEKSEIFDDQFSVERPDGSNFTLKIRSTKLEDSAMYFCASTDRSVHSPLHFGNGTRLTVT.

V gene TRBV4-2 combines with J gene TRBJ1-2; D unclear. This CDR3 comprises 14 residues. Trimming removed 0 bases at V and 8 bases at J, with 13 bases between. The germline gives CDR1 LGHNA, CDR2 YNFKEQ. CDR3 nucleotides: TGTGCCAGCAGCCAAGACGGGGTTTATCCGGGCTACACCTTC. This encodes CASSQDGVYPGYTF.

J is TRBJ1-1 and V is TRBV15; D gene uncertain. CDR3 size: 13 residues. Germline V CDR1 and CDR2: LNHNV, YYDKDF (reference sequence). Trimming cost V 0 bases and J 4 bases, with 6 bases left between them. This chain's CDR3 is CATSRERVTEAFF. CDR3 nucleotides: TGTGCCACCAGCAGAGAGAGGGTCACTGAAGCTTTCTTT.

The chain couples TRBV7-9 to TRBJ1-2, with a weak D call TRBD1 (5 bases). This CDR3 comprises 15 residues. The V gene's germline CDR1 is SEHNR and CDR2 FQNEAQ (reference sequence). V was pared by 5 bases and J by 0 bases, with 13 bases between. CDR3 bases: TGTGCCAGCAGCCTTGGGGGAGGACCTAACTATGGCTACACCTTC. Translating gives CASSLGGGPNYGYTF. Full variable domain (remainder filled in from reference TRBV7-9 and TRBJ1-2): DTGVSQNPRHKITKRGQNVTFRCDPISEHNRLYWYRQTLGQGPEFLTYFQNEAQLEKSRLLSDRFSAERPKGSFSTLEIQRTEQGDSAMYLCASSLGGGPNYGYTFGSGTRLTVV.

A remark on this clone: A read error is likely, as this CDR3 ends without the conserved phenylalanine or tryptophan. The DNA is left out, because the CDR3 cannot be placed on it with certainty; the CDR3 is given as TCRdb lists it. J is TRBJ1-2 and V is TRBV2. From germline, CDR1 is SNHLY and CDR2 FYNNEI. Counting both end residues, the CDR3 totals 13 amino acids. The CDR3 region is CASRPNVAGQLAY.

The CDR3 loop is CASKAAPYEQYF. CDR3 bases: TGTGCCAGCAAGGCCGCACCCTACGAGCAGTACTTC. The V call is TRBV6-5, the J call TRBJ2-7; D not resolved. The V gene lost 7 bases and the J gene lost 2 bases, with 9 bases spanning the gap. The CDR3 length is 12 residues. Germline V gives CDR1 MNHEY, CDR2 SVGAGI.

The chain combines TRBV15 with TRBJ2-5, with 10 bases identical to TRBD2. The CDR3 runs 14 residues. The germline V gene has CDR1 LNHNV and CDR2 YYDKDF (reference sequence). Trimming removed 2 bases from V and 5 bases from J; junction bases left unmatched: 2. This CDR3 is CATSRLAGAETQYF. The CDR3 nucleotides read TGTGCCACCAGCAGACTAGCGGGAGCGGAGACCCAGTACTTC.

This clone was observed a single time. This chain links TRBV28 with TRBJ2-7, with D perhaps matching TRBD2 (5 bases). The CDR3 runs to 13 residues. Germline CDR1 reads MDHEN; CDR2 reads SYDVKM. The germline V and J ends were trimmed by 3 bases and 0 bases, with 6 bases remaining between them. CDR3 sequence reads: CASSLGSSYEQYF. The CDR3 bases are TGTGCCAGCAGTTTGGGGAGCTCCTACGAGCAGTACTTC. The full variable domain, with the rest looked up from reference TRBV28 and TRBJ2-7, is DVKVTQSSRYLVKRTGEKVFLECVQDMDHENMFWYRQDPGLGLRLIYFSYDVKMKEKGDIPEGYSVSREKKERFSLILESASTNQTSMYLCASSLGSSYEQYFGPGTRLTVT.

In this sample, this clone turned up once. The gene calls are TRBV18 and TRBJ2-1; D call uncertain. V dropped 4 bases and J dropped 0 bases, with 4 bases sitting between them. The CDR3 loop spans 13 amino acids. In germline, CDR1 is KGHSH, CDR2 LQKENI. The CDR3 loop is CASSRSSYNEQFF. The DNA for the CDR3 is TGTGCCAGCTCACGAAGCTCCTACAATGAGCAGTTCTTC.

The chain is built from TRBV30 and TRBJ2-2; possible D gene TRBD1, 5 bases. This CDR3 spans 14 amino acids. From germline, CDR1 is GTSNPN and CDR2 SVGIG (reference sequence). Between the trimmed V and J ends, which lost 1 base and 5 bases, there was a span of 11 bases. Written as DNA, the CDR3 is TGTGCCTGGAGTGAGGTCAGGGTAACCGGGGAGCTGTTTTTT. Encoded protein: CAWSEVRVTGELFF.

V and J are TRBV19 and TRBJ2-1, with D hard to call. Trimming shortened V by 3 bases and J by 2 bases, and 17 bases separated the two germline ends. Germline assignment: CDR1 LNHDA and CDR2 SQIVND (reference sequence). The CDR3 contains 17 residues. CDR3 region: CASSIPRTGRPYNEQFF. The CDR3 bases are TGTGCCAGTAGTATTCCCCGTACGGGCAGACCCTACAATGAGCAGTTCTTC.

The rearrangement links TRBV6-5 to TRBJ1-2; D gene ambiguous. The CDR3 contains 15 residues. Germline lookup yields CDR1 MNHEY and CDR2 SVGAGI. The V gene lost 5 bases and the J gene lost 4 bases, with 17 bases spanning the gap. The chain's CDR3 is CASSPQVQATYGYTF. The CDR3 coding sequence is TGTGCCAGCAGTCCGCAGGTTCAGGCGACCTATGGCTACACCTTC.

The V and J genes are TRBV3-1 (or the pseudogene TRBV3-2) and TRBJ1-4, with TRBD1 matching over 8 bases. Germline CDR1 reads LGHDT; CDR2 reads YNNKEL (reference sequence). After removal of 3 bases from V and 8 bases from J, the junction contained 8 bases not matched to a gene. The CDR3 sequence is 15 residues long. The CDR3 region is CASSHRSGGREKLFF. In DNA, the CDR3 is TGTGCCAGCAGCCACCGATCAGGGGGCAGGGAAAAACTGTTTTTT.

This clone appeared a few times. A junction boundary mismatches the germline segment, possibly from a read error. The chain uses TRBV7-2 and TRBJ2-1, with a possible D match to TRBD2 (6 bases). CDR1 and CDR2 (germline): SGHTA, FQGNSA. CDR3 length: 15 residues. The CDR3 reads CASSLNSGPYSEQFF. The CDR3 DNA reads as TGTGCCAGCAGCTTAAATAGCGGCCCCTACAGTGAGCAGTTCTTC.

This sequence joins TRBV2 and TRBJ1-5, with D unclear. Germline V lookup: CDR1 SNHLY, CDR2 FYNNEI. Trimming cost V 4 bases and J 6 bases, with 10 bases left between them. The CDR3 extends over 13 amino acids. CDR3 in amino acids: CASSVGHSQPQHF. The CDR3, as DNA: TGTGCCAGCAGTGTGGGCCATAGTCAGCCCCAGCATTTT. The complete variable domain, with remaining parts taken from reference TRBV2 and TRBJ1-5, reads EPEVTQTPSHQVTQMGQEVILRCVPISNHLYFYWYRQILGQKVEFLVSFYNNEISEKSEIFDDQFSVERPDGSNFTLKIRSTKLEDSAMYFCASSVGHSQPQHFGDGTRLSIL.

CDR3 residues: CAISRVQGNQPQHF. For the CDR3, the DNA is TGTGCCATCAGCCGAGTCCAGGGGAATCAGCCCCAGCATTTT. The genes are TRBV10-3 and TRBJ1-5; tentative D call: TRBD1 (6 bases). This CDR3 spans 14 amino acids. Germline V gene data show CDR1 as ENHRY and CDR2 as SYGVKD. The V end was cut by 6 bases, the J end by 4 bases, with 13 bases between.

This chain connects TRBV19 to TRBJ1-2, with D perhaps TRBD1 (5 bases). Trimming cost V 3 bases and J 8 bases, with 19 bases left between them. Germline V gene lookup returns CDR1 LNHDA and CDR2 SQIVND (reference sequence). CDR3 length: 15 residues. For the CDR3, the DNA is TGTGCCAGTAGTATCCGCTCCGGGGGAATGAGGGGCTACACCTTC. Its translation is CASSIRSGGMRGYTF.